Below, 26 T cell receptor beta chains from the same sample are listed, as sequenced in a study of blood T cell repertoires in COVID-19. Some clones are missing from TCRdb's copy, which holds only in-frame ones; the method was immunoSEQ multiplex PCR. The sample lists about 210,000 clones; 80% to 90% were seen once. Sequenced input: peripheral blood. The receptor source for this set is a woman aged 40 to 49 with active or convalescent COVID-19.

CDR3 DNA sequence: TGCGCCAGCAGTGATGGACAGGGGGGAATAGCCAAAAACATTCAGTACTTC. Translated, it gives CASSDGQGGIAKNIQYF. The genes are TRBV10-1 and TRBJ2-4; TRBD1 aligns across 10 bases. There are 17 residues in the CDR3. Per the germline V gene, CDR1 is WNHNN and CDR2 is SYGVQD (reference sequence). Trimming removed 3 bases from V and 0 bases from J; junction bases left unmatched: 5.

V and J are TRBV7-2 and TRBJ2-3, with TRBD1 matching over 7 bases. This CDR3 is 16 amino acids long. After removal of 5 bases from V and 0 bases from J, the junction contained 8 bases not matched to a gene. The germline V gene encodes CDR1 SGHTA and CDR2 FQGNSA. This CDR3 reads CASSRSGGGSTDTQYF. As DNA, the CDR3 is TGTGCCAGCAGCCGCTCAGGGGGTGGGAGCACAGATACGCAGTATTTT.

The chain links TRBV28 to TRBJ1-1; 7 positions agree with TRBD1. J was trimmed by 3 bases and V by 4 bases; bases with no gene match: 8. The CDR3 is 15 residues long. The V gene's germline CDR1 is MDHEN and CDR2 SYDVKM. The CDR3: CASSSWQGVDTEAFF. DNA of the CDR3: TGTGCCAGCAGTTCGTGGCAGGGGGTGGACACTGAAGCTTTCTTT.

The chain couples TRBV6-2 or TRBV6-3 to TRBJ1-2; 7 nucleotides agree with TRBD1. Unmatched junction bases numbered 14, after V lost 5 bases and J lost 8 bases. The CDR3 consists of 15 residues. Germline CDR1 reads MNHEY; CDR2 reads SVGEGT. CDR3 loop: CASSHPGQLGMGYTF. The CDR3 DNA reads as TGTGCCAGCAGTCACCCGGGACAGCTTGGCATGGGCTACACCTTC.

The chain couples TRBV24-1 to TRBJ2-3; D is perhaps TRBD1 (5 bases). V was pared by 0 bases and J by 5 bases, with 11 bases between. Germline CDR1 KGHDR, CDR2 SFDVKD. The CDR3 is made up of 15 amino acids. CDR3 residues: CATSDLTQGGDTQYF. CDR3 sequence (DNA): TGTGCCACCAGTGATTTGACCCAGGGTGGAGATACGCAGTATTTT.

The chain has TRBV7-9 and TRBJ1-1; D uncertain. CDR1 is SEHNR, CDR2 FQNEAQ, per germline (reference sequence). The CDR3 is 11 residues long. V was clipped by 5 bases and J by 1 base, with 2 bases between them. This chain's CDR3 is CASSRNTEAFF. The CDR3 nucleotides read TGTGCCAGCAGCCGGAACACTGAAGCTTTCTTT. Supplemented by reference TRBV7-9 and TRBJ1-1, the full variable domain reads DTGVSQNPRHKITKRGQNVTFRCDPISEHNRLYWYRQTLGQGPEFLTYFQNEAQLEKSRLLSDRFSAERPKGSFSTLEIQRTEQGDSAMYLCASSRNTEAFFGQGTRLTVV.

CDR3 sequence reads: CASSQQGMNTEAFF. The CDR3 DNA sequence: TGTGCCAGCAGTCAACAGGGGATGAACACTGAAGCTTTCTTT. This sequence joins TRBV3-1 (or the pseudogene TRBV3-2) and TRBJ1-1; 7 bases agree with TRBD1. V dropped 6 bases and J dropped 0; count of bases not matched to a gene: 4. Looked up from germline, CDR1 is LGHDT and CDR2 is YNNKEL (reference sequence). This CDR3 region has 14 residues.

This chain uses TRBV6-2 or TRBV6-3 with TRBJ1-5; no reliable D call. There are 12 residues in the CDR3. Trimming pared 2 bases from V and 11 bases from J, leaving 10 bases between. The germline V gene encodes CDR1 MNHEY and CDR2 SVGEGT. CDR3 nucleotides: TGTGCCAGCAGTTACGCGAAGGAGGCCCAGCATTTT. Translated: CASSYAKEAQHF.

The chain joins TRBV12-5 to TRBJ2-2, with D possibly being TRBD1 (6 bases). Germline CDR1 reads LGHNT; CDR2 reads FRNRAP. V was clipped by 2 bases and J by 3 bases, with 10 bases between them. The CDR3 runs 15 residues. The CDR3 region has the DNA TGTGCTAGTGGTTTGAACAGGGTTGACACCGGGGAGCTGTTTTTT. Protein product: CASGLNRVDTGELFF.

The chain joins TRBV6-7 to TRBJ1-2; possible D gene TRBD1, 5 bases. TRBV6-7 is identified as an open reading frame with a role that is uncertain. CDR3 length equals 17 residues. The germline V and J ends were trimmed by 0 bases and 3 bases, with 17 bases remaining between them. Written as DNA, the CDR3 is TGTGCCAGCAGTTACTCAGGGACTTATCCAACCCACTATGGCTACACCTTC. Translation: CASSYSGTYPTHYGYTF.

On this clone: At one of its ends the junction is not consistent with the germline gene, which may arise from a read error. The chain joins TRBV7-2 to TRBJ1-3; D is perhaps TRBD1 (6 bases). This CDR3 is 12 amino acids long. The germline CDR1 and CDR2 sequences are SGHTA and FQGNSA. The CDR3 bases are TGTGCCAGCAGCTTACGGACAGAACCGATCGACTTT. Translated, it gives CASSLRTEPIDF.

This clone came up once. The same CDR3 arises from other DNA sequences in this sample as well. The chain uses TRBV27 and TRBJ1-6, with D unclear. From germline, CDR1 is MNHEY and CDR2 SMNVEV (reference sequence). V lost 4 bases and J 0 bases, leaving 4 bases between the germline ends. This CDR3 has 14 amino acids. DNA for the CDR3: TGTGCCAGCAGTTCGAGCTCCTATAATTCACCCCTCCACTTT. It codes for CASSSSSYNSPLHF.

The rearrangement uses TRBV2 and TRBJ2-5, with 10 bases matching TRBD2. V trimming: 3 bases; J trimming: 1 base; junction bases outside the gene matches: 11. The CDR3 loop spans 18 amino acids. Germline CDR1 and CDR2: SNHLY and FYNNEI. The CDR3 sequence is CASSDVAGGDNSQETQYF. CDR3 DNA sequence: TGTGCCAGCAGTGATGTAGCGGGGGGAGATAATTCCCAAGAGACCCAGTACTTC.

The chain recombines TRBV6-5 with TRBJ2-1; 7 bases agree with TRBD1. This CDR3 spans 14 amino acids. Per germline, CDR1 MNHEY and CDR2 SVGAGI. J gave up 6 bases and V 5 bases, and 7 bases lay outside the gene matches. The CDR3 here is CASSPGTAPNEQFF. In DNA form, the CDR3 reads TGTGCCAGCAGTCCCGGGACAGCACCCAATGAGCAGTTCTTC.

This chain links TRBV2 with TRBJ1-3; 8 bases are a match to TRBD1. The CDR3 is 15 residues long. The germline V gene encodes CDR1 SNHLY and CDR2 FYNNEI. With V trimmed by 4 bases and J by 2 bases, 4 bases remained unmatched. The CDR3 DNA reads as TGTGCCAGCAGTGGGTCGACAGGGGCTGGAAACACCATATATTTT. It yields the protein CASSGSTGAGNTIYF.

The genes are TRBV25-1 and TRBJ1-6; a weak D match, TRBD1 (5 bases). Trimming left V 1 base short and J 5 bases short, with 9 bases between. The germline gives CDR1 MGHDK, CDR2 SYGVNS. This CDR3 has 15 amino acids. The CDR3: CASSEFGRDNSPLHF. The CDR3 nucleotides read TGTGCCAGCAGTGAATTCGGCAGGGATAATTCACCCCTCCACTTT.

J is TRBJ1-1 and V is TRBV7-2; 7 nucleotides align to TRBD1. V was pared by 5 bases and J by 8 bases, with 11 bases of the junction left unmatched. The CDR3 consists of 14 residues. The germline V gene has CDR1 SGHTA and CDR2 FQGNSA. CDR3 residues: CASSHRGVLKEAFF. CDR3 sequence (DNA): TGTGCCAGCAGCCACAGGGGTGTCCTCAAAGAAGCTTTCTTT.

CDR3 bases: TGTGCCAGCACCCCGGGGAGCGGGCGGGAGACCCAGTACTTC. Translated: CASTPGSGRETQYF. This chain uses TRBV6-2 or TRBV6-3 with TRBJ2-5; TRBD2 is a possible D gene (6 bases). CDR3 length: 14 amino acids. Germline CDR1 and CDR2: MNHEY and SVGEGT. V dropped 7 bases and J dropped 5 bases, with 17 bases sitting between them.

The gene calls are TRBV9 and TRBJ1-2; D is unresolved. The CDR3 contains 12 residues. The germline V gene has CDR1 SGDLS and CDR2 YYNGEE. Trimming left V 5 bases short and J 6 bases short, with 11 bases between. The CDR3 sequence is CASSYDSDGYTF. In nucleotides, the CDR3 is TGTGCCAGCAGTTATGACTCTGATGGCTACACCTTC.

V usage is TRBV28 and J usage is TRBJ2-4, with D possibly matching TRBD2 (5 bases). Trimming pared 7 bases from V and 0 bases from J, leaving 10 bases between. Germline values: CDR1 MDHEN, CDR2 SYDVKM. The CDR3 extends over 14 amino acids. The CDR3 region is CASTEGRAKNIQYF. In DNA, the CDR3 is TGTGCCAGCACCGAGGGCAGAGCCAAAAACATTCAGTACTTC. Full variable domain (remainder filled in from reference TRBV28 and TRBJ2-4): DVKVTQSSRYLVKRTGEKVFLECVQDMDHENMFWYRQDPGLGLRLIYFSYDVKMKEKGDIPEGYSVSREKKERFSLILESASTNQTSMYLCASTEGRAKNIQYFGAGTRLSVL.

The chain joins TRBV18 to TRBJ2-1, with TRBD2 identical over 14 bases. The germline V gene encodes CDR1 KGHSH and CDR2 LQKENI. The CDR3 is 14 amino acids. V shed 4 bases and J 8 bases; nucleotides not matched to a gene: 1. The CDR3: CASSLGLAGDEQFF. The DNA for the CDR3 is TGTGCCAGCTCACTGGGACTAGCGGGGGATGAGCAGTTCTTC.

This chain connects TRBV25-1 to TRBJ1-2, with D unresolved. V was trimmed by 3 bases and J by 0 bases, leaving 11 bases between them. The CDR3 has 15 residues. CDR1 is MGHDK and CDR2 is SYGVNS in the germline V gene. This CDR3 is CASSDTGSANYGYTF. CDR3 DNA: TGTGCCAGCAGTGATACGGGGTCTGCTAACTATGGCTACACCTTC.

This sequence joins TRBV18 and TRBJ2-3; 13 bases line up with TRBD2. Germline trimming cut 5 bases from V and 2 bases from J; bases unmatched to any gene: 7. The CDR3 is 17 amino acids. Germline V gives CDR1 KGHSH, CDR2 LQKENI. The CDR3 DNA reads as TGTGCCAGCTCAACCCGGACTAGCGGGGGTCACACAGATACGCAGTATTTT. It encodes CASSTRTSGGHTDTQYF.

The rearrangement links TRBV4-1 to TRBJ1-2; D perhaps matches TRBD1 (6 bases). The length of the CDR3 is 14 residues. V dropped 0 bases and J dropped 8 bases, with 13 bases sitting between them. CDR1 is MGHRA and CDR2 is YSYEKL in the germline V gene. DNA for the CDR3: TGCGCCAGCAGCCAAGATTTAGGGGGGGTGGGCTACACCTTC. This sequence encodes CASSQDLGGVGYTF.

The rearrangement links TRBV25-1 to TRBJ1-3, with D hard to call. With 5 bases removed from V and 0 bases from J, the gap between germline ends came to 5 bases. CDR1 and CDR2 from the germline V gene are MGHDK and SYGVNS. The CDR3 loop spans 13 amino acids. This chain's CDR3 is CASSSLSGNTIYF. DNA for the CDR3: TGTGCCAGCAGTTCTCTCTCTGGAAACACCATATATTTT.

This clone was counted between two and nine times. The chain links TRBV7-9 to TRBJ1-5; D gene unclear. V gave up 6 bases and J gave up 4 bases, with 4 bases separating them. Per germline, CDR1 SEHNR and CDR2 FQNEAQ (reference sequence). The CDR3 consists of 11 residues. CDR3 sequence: CASSNNQPQHF. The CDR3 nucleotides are TGTGCCAGCAGTAATAATCAGCCCCAGCATTTT.